The clone carrying this T cell receptor (beta chain) was detected once. Its antigen is unknown. This sample was included in a study of T cell responses to AZD1222 COVID-19 vaccine. Findings of the study overall: At baseline, seropositivity was found in only a handful of AZD1222 recipients. Researchers took repertoire samples only after the peak T cell response had come.

V was cut by 5 bases and J by 9 bases, with 11 bases left in between. The CDR3 sequence is 12 residues long. Germline values: CDR1 GTSNPN, CDR2 SVGIG (reference sequence). Sequencing used immunoSEQ multiplex PCR; TCRdb keeps in-frame clones, though not all of them. Of over 100,000 clones in the sample, 87% were seen once. The chain links TRBV30 to TRBJ1-6, with D perhaps matching TRBD1 (5 bases). Sequenced material: peripheral blood, taken on day 0 of AZD1222 vaccination. This TCR came from an adult in good health. The CDR3 is CAWGRVGSPLHF. For the CDR3, the DNA is TGTGCCTGGGGCAGGGTGGGTTCACCCCTCCACTTT.